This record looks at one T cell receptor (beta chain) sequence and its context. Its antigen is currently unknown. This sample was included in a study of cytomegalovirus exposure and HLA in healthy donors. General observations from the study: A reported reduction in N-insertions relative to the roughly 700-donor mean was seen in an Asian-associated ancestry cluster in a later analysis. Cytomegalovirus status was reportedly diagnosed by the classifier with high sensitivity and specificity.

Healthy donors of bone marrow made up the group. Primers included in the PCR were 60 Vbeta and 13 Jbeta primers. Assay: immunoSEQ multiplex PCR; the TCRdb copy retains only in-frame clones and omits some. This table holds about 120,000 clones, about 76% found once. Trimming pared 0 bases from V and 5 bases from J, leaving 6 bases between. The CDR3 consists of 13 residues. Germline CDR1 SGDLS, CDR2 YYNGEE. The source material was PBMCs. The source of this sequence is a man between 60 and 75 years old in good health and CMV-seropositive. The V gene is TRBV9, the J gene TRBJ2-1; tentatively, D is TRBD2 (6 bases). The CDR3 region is CASSVGGNNEQFF. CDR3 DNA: TGTGCCAGCAGCGTAGGCGGGAACAATGAGCAGTTCTTC. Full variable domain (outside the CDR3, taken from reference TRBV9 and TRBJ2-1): DSGVTQTPKHLITATGQRVTLRCSPRSGDLSVYWYQQSLDQGLQFLIQYYNGEERAKGNILERFSAQQFPDLHSELNLSSLELGDSALYFCASSVGGNNEQFFGPGTRLTVL.